A single sample is the source of the 5 T cell receptor beta chains below, sequenced in a study of cytomegalovirus exposure and HLA in healthy donors. The PCR ran on 60 Vbeta and 13 Jbeta primers. Profiling relied on immunoSEQ multiplex PCR, and the TCRdb table lists in-frame clones only, not all of them. The sample has approximately 200,000 clones; roughly 77% are singletons. Sequencing was carried out using PBMCs. These receptors all stem from a woman aged 30 to 39 in good health and CMV-seropositive.

This chain links TRBV4-1 with TRBJ2-5; a weak D match, TRBD2 (6 bases). The CDR3 is made up of 16 amino acids. From germline, CDR1 is MGHRA and CDR2 YSYEKL. V was shortened by 1 base and J by 2 bases, with 14 bases between the two germline ends. In nucleotides, the CDR3 is TGCGCCAGCAGCCAAGCGGGAGCGACCCTACAAGAGACCCAGTACTTC. This encodes CASSQAGATLQETQYF.

This chain uses TRBV5-1 with TRBJ2-2, with D possibly being TRBD1 (6 bases). Deletions cut 4 bases from V and 4 bases from J, with 14 bases between. The germline V gene has CDR1 SGHRS and CDR2 YFSETQ. This CDR3 is built from 15 residues. The CDR3 region is CASSVHSGVTGELFF. The CDR3 bases are TGCGCCAGCAGCGTTCACTCAGGGGTCACCGGGGAGCTGTTTTTT.

This rearrangement joins TRBV5-1 to TRBJ2-7, with D maybe TRBD1 (6 bases). CDR1 is SGHRS and CDR2 is YFSETQ in the germline V gene. Trimming removed 3 bases from V and 0 bases from J, with 13 bases in between. This CDR3 is 15 amino acids long. CDR3 residues: CASSSNQGHSYEQYF. In DNA, the CDR3 is TGCGCCAGCAGCTCAAACCAGGGGCACTCCTACGAGCAGTACTTC.

The chain carries TRBV5-6 and TRBJ1-5; 8 positions match TRBD1. The CDR3 length is 15 residues. The germline V gene has CDR1 SGHDT and CDR2 YYEEEE. Germline trimming cut 2 bases from V and 8 bases from J; bases unmatched to any gene: 9. The CDR3 DNA reads TGTGCCAGCAGCTTCGGGACAGGTGGTGGGGAGCCCCAGCATTTT. Translating gives CASSFGTGGGEPQHF.

The chain has TRBV19 and TRBJ2-2; D remains ambiguous. The CDR3 has 12 amino acids. Germline CDR1 reads LNHDA; CDR2 reads SQIVND (reference sequence). Trimming took 4 bases from V and 7 from J, leaving 7 bases between them. The CDR3 here is CASSNPGGELFF. In DNA, the CDR3 is TGTGCCAGTAGTAATCCCGGCGGGGAGCTGTTTTTT.